These 14 T cell receptor beta chains were all obtained from the same sample, sequenced in a study of PD-L1 blockade in urothelial cancer. Libraries were prepared by immunoSEQ multiplex PCR; TCRdb keeps only in-frame clonotypes and omits some of them. The sample shows about 88,000 clones, roughly 90% of them seen only once. Time point described: pretreatment peripheral blood. The sequenced sample was PBMCs, obtained around atezolizumab (anti-PD-L1) treatment. All receptors derive from an elderly woman with urothelial cancer.

The chain combines TRBV5-1 with TRBJ2-5; tentatively, D is TRBD2 (6 bases). The length of the CDR3 is 15 residues. Germline V gene sequence: CDR1 SGHRS, CDR2 YFSETQ. Trimming stripped 4 bases from V and 5 bases from J, with 18 bases between. The CDR3 sequence: CASSVWGLDGETQYF. As DNA, the CDR3 is TGCGCCAGCAGCGTATGGGGACTCGACGGGGAGACCCAGTACTTC.

The chain recombines TRBV19 with TRBJ2-5; 12 nucleotides agree with TRBD2. Germline CDR1 reads LNHDA; CDR2 reads SQIVND (reference sequence). Unmatched junction bases numbered 7, after V lost 4 bases and J lost 4 bases. CDR3 length: 16 residues. CDR3 nucleotide sequence: TGTGCCAGTAGTAAGACTAGCGGGAGTACCACAGAGACCCAGTACTTC. This gives the protein CASSKTSGSTTETQYF.

The rearrangement uses TRBV10-2 and TRBJ2-3; D is undetermined. The ends were cut back, 4 bases at V and 3 bases at J, with 8 bases in the middle. CDR1 is WSHSY and CDR2 is SAAADI in the germline V gene. This CDR3 region has 13 residues. The CDR3 DNA is TGCGCCAGCAGTGTTAGCAGAACAGATACGCAGTATTTT. Translating it yields CASSVSRTDTQYF.

This clone has more than one count but fewer than ten. The CDR3 nucleotides read TGTGCCAGCAGTTACGCCGGACAGGAAACCGGGGAGCTGTTTTTT. Amino acids: CASSYAGQETGELFF. The V gene is TRBV6-5, the J gene TRBJ2-2, with 7 bases fitting TRBD1. The CDR3 is made up of 15 amino acids. Germline V gene lookup returns CDR1 MNHEY and CDR2 SVGAGI. The ends lost 2 bases at V and 5 bases at J; junction bases unmatched: 5.

This chain uses TRBV28 with TRBJ2-3; TRBD1 agrees at 10 bases. This CDR3 contains 17 residues. The J segment lost 6 bases and the V segment lost 3 bases, leaving 12 bases of the junction unmatched. Germline CDR1 and CDR2: MDHEN and SYDVKM. CDR3: CASSFPGTGVEGDTQYF. CDR3 DNA sequence: TGTGCCAGCAGTTTTCCCGGGACAGGGGTCGAAGGGGATACGCAGTATTTT.

V usage is TRBV7-6 and J usage is TRBJ2-5; TRBD2 matches at 14 bases. CDR1 SGHVS and CDR2 FNYEAQ come from the germline V gene. V lost 5 bases and J lost 6; bases outside the gene matches: 8. CDR3 length: 16 amino acids. The CDR3: CASSPGGTSGRQTQYF. The CDR3 DNA reads TGTGCCAGCAGCCCGGGGGGGACTAGCGGGAGACAGACCCAGTACTTC.

The V and J genes are TRBV15 and TRBJ1-5, with D perhaps TRBD1 (5 bases). V lost 0 bases and J lost 9, with 15 bases in between. The CDR3 is 15 amino acids. Germline CDR1 is LNHNV and CDR2 is YYDKDF (reference sequence). CDR3 DNA sequence: TGTGCCACCAGCAGAGATCCGGGACTCCGGCGGCCCCAGCATTTT. It yields the protein CATSRDPGLRRPQHF.

The chain recombines TRBV19 with TRBJ1-1; tentatively, D is TRBD1 (6 bases). The CDR3 runs to 13 residues. Germline loops: CDR1 LNHDA, CDR2 SQIVND (reference sequence). The germline V and J ends were trimmed by 3 bases and 6 bases, with 11 bases remaining between them. CDR3: CASSMTGRAEAFF. CDR3 coding DNA: TGTGCCAGTAGTATGACAGGTCGGGCTGAAGCTTTCTTT. Based on the CDR3 plus reference TRBV19 and TRBJ1-1, the full variable domain is DGGITQSPKYLFRKEGQNVTLSCEQNLNHDAMYWYRQDPGQGLRLIYYSQIVNDFQKGDIAEGYSVSREKKESFPLTVTSAQKNPTAFYLCASSMTGRAEAFFGQGTRLTVV.

This chain links TRBV5-1 with TRBJ2-3; D is uncertain. Germline V gives CDR1 SGHRS, CDR2 YFSETQ. The CDR3 has 13 residues. Trimming removed 2 bases at V and 4 bases at J, with 8 bases between. The CDR3 sequence is CASSLRQADTQYF. CDR3 in DNA: TGCGCCAGCAGCTTACGGCAGGCAGATACGCAGTATTTT.

The chain is built from TRBV7-3 and TRBJ2-1; the match to TRBD2 covers 15 bases. The CDR3 covers 16 residues. Germline CDR1 and CDR2: SGHTA and FQGTGA. The V and J ends lost 4 bases and 9 bases, in that order; junction bases with no gene match: 7. This CDR3 is CASSSRTSGGVGEQFF. CDR3 sequence (DNA): TGTGCCAGCAGCTCCAGGACTAGCGGGGGGGTGGGTGAGCAGTTCTTC.

The chain employs TRBV27 and TRBJ1-4; the D gene is possibly TRBD1 (5 bases). The germline gives CDR1 MNHEY, CDR2 SMNVEV (reference sequence). This CDR3 has 15 residues. Trimming took 5 bases from V and 8 from J, leaving 18 bases between them. DNA of the CDR3: TGTGCCAGCAGTCCGCGAGCGGGGGAGGGGGAAAAACTGTTTTTT. This gives the protein CASSPRAGEGEKLFF.

This chain joins TRBV6-1 and TRBJ1-2, with D tentatively TRBD1 (5 bases). Germline lookup yields CDR1 MNHNS and CDR2 SASEGT. This CDR3 has 14 residues. V was clipped by 6 bases and J by 2 bases, with 13 bases between them. The CDR3 bases are TGTGCCAGCAGGCAGCGGGGGTCCAACTATGGCTACACCTTC. Amino acid sequence: CASRQRGSNYGYTF.

The chain combines TRBV13 with TRBJ2-1, with D perhaps TRBD2 (5 bases). The CDR3 has 16 residues. Germline V lookup: CDR1 PRHDT, CDR2 FYEKMQ (reference sequence). Trimming stripped 0 bases from V and 8 bases from J, with 17 bases between. This CDR3 is CASSLGGSGFIDEQFF. CDR3 nucleotides: TGTGCCAGCAGCTTAGGGGGGAGTGGTTTTATCGATGAGCAGTTCTTC.

The CDR3 sequence: CASSVGRWTSDQPQHF. The DNA for the CDR3 is TGTGCCAGCAGTGTAGGACGGTGGACTTCCGATCAGCCCCAGCATTTT. The chain recombines TRBV6-1 with TRBJ1-5; D is undetermined. CDR1 and CDR2 from the germline V gene are MNHNS and SASEGT. The CDR3 sequence is 16 residues long. V was pared by 4 bases and J by 5 bases, with 18 bases between.